What follows are 24 T cell receptor beta chains derived from one specimen sequenced in a study of blood T cell repertoires in COVID-19. This table comes from immunoSEQ multiplex PCR, and its TCRdb copy is limited to in-frame clones, with some not included. The sample lists around 170,000 clones, around 89% seen once, with 3.5% to 5% in the top ten. The sequencing input was peripheral blood. The receptor source for this set is a woman aged 30 to 39 with acute or convalescent COVID-19.

The J gene is TRBJ1-1, the V gene TRBV12-3 or TRBV12-4, with 10 bases identical to TRBD1. The ends lost 3 bases at V and 7 bases at J; junction bases unmatched: 2. The CDR3 has 13 amino acids. CDR3 protein: CASSLTGGIEAFF. The CDR3 DNA reads as TGTGCCAGCAGTTTGACAGGGGGCATTGAAGCTTTCTTT.

The chain joins TRBV5-1 to TRBJ1-1, with D maybe TRBD1 (5 bases). The CDR3 runs 15 residues. V lost 6 bases and J lost 6, with 21 bases in between. Germline CDR1 reads SGHRS; CDR2 reads YFSETQ. This CDR3 reads CASTSGAQAGSEAFF. The DNA of the CDR3 is TGCGCCAGCACCTCTGGAGCACAGGCGGGGTCTGAAGCTTTCTTT. The variable domain in full, completed from reference TRBV5-1 and TRBJ1-1, reads KAGVTQTPRYLIKTRGQQVTLSCSPISGHRSVSWYQQTPGQGLQFLFEYFSETQRNKGNFPGRFSGRQFSNSRSEMNVSTLELGDSALYLCASTSGAQAGSEAFFGQGTRLTVV.

The DNA for the CDR3 is TGTGCCAGCAGTTACTCAGCGGGGAACTACTACGAGCAGTACTTC. Protein sequence: CASSYSAGNYYEQYF. The chain employs TRBV6-5 and TRBJ2-7; 7 nucleotides match TRBD2. CDR3 length: 15 amino acids. Germline V gene sequence: CDR1 MNHEY, CDR2 SVGAGI. V shed 0 bases and J 3 bases; nucleotides not matched to a gene: 5.

As to this clone: The same CDR3 arises from other DNA sequences in this sample as well. V is TRBV24-1 and J is TRBJ2-1, with 11 bases matching TRBD2. The germline V gene has CDR1 KGHDR and CDR2 SFDVKD. V shed 4 bases and J 7 bases; nucleotides not matched to a gene: 5. This CDR3 contains 15 residues. In nucleotides, the CDR3 is TGTGCCACCAGTGACCCCGGGACTAGCGGAAATGAGCAGTTCTTC. This codes for CATSDPGTSGNEQFF.

J is TRBJ2-1 and V is TRBV4-1, with TRBD2 identical over 12 bases. Trimming cost V 4 bases and J 1 base; bases outside gene matches: 8. Germline V lookup: CDR1 MGHRA, CDR2 YSYEKL. The CDR3 totals 18 residues. The CDR3 loop is CASSPGTSGRLSYNEQFF. In DNA form, the CDR3 reads TGCGCCAGCAGCCCCGGGACTAGCGGGCGTCTTTCCTACAATGAGCAGTTCTTC.

The rearrangement uses TRBV28 and TRBJ1-5; the D is unclear. CDR1 MDHEN and CDR2 SYDVKM come from the germline V gene. The V end lost 1 base, the J end lost 14 bases, and 9 bases lay between the germline ends. This CDR3 is 11 amino acids long. CDR3 in DNA: TGTGCCAGCAGTTTATTAACAGAGAAGCATTTT. This gives the protein CASSLLTEKHF.

The genes are TRBV7-2 and TRBJ2-2; D call uncertain. V shed 2 bases and J shed 7 bases, with 11 bases lying between them. This CDR3 has 14 residues. Germline V gives CDR1 SGHTA, CDR2 FQGNSA. DNA for the CDR3: TGTGCCAGCAGCTTAAAATCGCCGGTCGGGGAGCTGTTTTTT. Its protein is CASSLKSPVGELFF.

The chain couples TRBV7-2 to TRBJ2-1; D unclear. The CDR3 has 11 amino acids. The V end was cut by 2 bases, the J end by 9 bases, with 5 bases between. The germline V gene encodes CDR1 SGHTA and CDR2 FQGNSA. CDR3 nucleotide sequence: TGTGCCAGCAGCTTATTTATTGAGCAGTTCTTC. As protein: CASSLFIEQFF.

This clone was seen a handful of times. The chain carries TRBV4-2 and TRBJ2-2; maybe TRBD1 (5 bases). Germline values: CDR1 LGHNA, CDR2 YNFKEQ. CDR3 length: 16 residues. V lost 0 bases, J lost 5 bases, and 13 bases lay in between. In DNA, the CDR3 is TGTGCCAGCAGCCAAGAAAAGGGGATTCCGACCGGGGAGCTGTTTTTT. Its translation: CASSQEKGIPTGELFF.

The V gene is TRBV7-9, the J gene TRBJ2-4; D is perhaps TRBD1 (6 bases). The CDR3 extends over 14 amino acids. The V end lost 5 bases, the J end lost 6 bases, and 14 bases lay between the germline ends. The V gene's germline CDR1 is SEHNR and CDR2 FQNEAQ (reference sequence). CDR3 protein: CASSRQEGLNIQYF. CDR3 DNA sequence: TGTGCCAGCAGCCGACAGGAAGGGTTAAACATTCAGTACTTC.

This chain uses TRBV6-5 with TRBJ2-1; 8 nucleotides line up with TRBD1. With 1 base clipped from V and 8 bases from J, the junction kept 7 bases outside the gene matches. This CDR3 region has 15 residues. Germline V gene sequence: CDR1 MNHEY, CDR2 SVGAGI. The CDR3 DNA reads as TGTGCCAGCAGTTACTACAGGGGGAGTAGCGATGAGCAGTTCTTC. This encodes CASSYYRGSSDEQFF.

V gene TRBV5-1 combines with J gene TRBJ2-2, with 8 bases that match TRBD1. Trimming took 4 bases from V and 7 from J; bases not matched to a gene: 9. CDR1 is SGHRS, CDR2 YFSETQ, per germline. The CDR3 is made up of 15 amino acids. In DNA form, the CDR3 reads TGCGCCAGCAGCCCACCGACAGGGGACGGCGGGGAGCTGTTTTTT. Protein sequence: CASSPPTGDGGELFF. The whole variable domain, filled in from reference TRBV5-1 and TRBJ2-2, reads KAGVTQTPRYLIKTRGQQVTLSCSPISGHRSVSWYQQTPGQGLQFLFEYFSETQRNKGNFPGRFSGRQFSNSRSEMNVSTLELGDSALYLCASSPPTGDGGELFFGEGSRLTVL.

In this sample, this clone turned up a few times. The chain joins TRBV6-5 to TRBJ2-1; TRBD2 might be the D (6 bases). From germline, CDR1 is MNHEY and CDR2 SVGAGI. V was shortened by 6 bases and J by 4 bases, with 13 bases between the two germline ends. This CDR3 region has 14 residues. The CDR3 protein is CASRTGLQYNEQFF. The CDR3 region has the DNA TGTGCCAGCAGAACGGGACTCCAGTACAATGAGCAGTTCTTC.

This clone was picked up one time. This chain connects TRBV18 to TRBJ1-3; D ambiguous. V lost 3 bases, J lost 2 bases, and 8 bases lay in between. Germline-derived CDR1 and CDR2 are KGHSH and LQKENI. The CDR3 runs 14 residues. CDR3 nucleotides: TGTGCCAGCTCACCGGGCCCCACTGGAAACACCATATATTTT. Protein: CASSPGPTGNTIYF.

This chain links TRBV7-9 with TRBJ2-1; possible D gene TRBD2, 6 bases. V gave up 3 bases and J gave up 2 bases, with 14 bases separating them. This CDR3 spans 16 amino acids. Germline V CDR1 and CDR2: SEHNR, FQNEAQ (reference sequence). The CDR3 DNA is TGTGCCAGCAGCTTTTGGGTAACTAGCCCCTACAATGAGCAGTTCTTC. Its translation is CASSFWVTSPYNEQFF.

The chain uses TRBV30 and TRBJ1-4, with a weak D call TRBD1 (5 bases). V lost 5 bases, J lost 2 bases, and 9 bases lay in between. Germline V gene sequence: CDR1 GTSNPN, CDR2 SVGIG (reference sequence). The CDR3 is 13 residues long. CDR3 sequence (DNA): TGTGCCTGGCAGACAGCGACTAATGAAAAACTGTTTTTT. Translated, it gives CAWQTATNEKLFF.

This clone was observed once. The V gene is TRBV27, the J gene TRBJ2-3, with 9 bases fitting TRBD2. Per the germline V gene, CDR1 is MNHEY and CDR2 is SMNVEV (reference sequence). With V trimmed by 5 bases and J by 2 bases, 5 bases remained unmatched. CDR3 size: 15 residues. The CDR3 reads CASSPKGLATDTQYF. DNA for the CDR3: TGTGCCAGCAGTCCTAAGGGACTAGCCACAGATACGCAGTATTTT.

This clone was counted a single time. V usage is TRBV24-1 and J usage is TRBJ2-2; 8 bases map to TRBD2. V shed 6 bases, J shed 3 bases, and the junction held 8 bases outside the gene matches. The CDR3 contains 16 residues. CDR1 is KGHDR and CDR2 is SFDVKD in the germline V gene. CDR3 sequence (DNA): TGTGCCACCAGTCTGGGGACTAGGGGGGACACCGGGGAGCTGTTTTTT. It encodes CATSLGTRGDTGELFF.

The V gene is TRBV19, the J gene TRBJ2-7, with D possibly being TRBD2 (6 bases). Trimming removed 3 bases from V and 4 bases from J, with 10 bases in between. This CDR3 spans 13 amino acids. The germline V gene encodes CDR1 LNHDA and CDR2 SQIVND (reference sequence). This CDR3 is CASSITAGYEQYF. The CDR3 nucleotides read TGTGCCAGTAGTATCACAGCGGGTTACGAGCAGTACTTC.

The chain joins TRBV5-1 to TRBJ1-2; tentative D call: TRBD1 (6 bases). The CDR3 consists of 15 residues. V was pared by 4 bases and J by 10 bases, with 23 bases between. The germline V gene encodes CDR1 SGHRS and CDR2 YFSETQ. DNA for the CDR3: TGCGCCAGCAGCGCGGAGTCGACCCGGACAGAACACTACACCTTC. This gives the protein CASSAESTRTEHYTF.

The chain employs TRBV6-5 and TRBJ2-7; 10 nucleotides match TRBD1. J gave up 3 bases and V 5 bases, and 1 base lay outside the gene matches. The CDR3 has 13 amino acids. Looked up from germline, CDR1 is MNHEY and CDR2 is SVGAGI. CDR3 bases: TGTGCCAGCAGTCGGGACAGGGGCTACGAGCAGTACTTC. Residues: CASSRDRGYEQYF.

The chain joins TRBV27 to TRBJ2-3; TRBD1 aligns across 8 bases. This CDR3 contains 16 residues. V was clipped by 5 bases and J by 6 bases; unmatched bases: 13. Germline V gene lookup returns CDR1 MNHEY and CDR2 SMNVEV (reference sequence). The CDR3 protein is CASSPRQGALRDTQYF. The CDR3 coding sequence is TGTGCCAGCAGTCCCCGTCAGGGGGCGCTTCGTGATACGCAGTATTTT.

This chain joins TRBV12-3 or TRBV12-4 and TRBJ2-3; D ambiguous. The V gene lost 6 bases and the J gene lost 9 bases, with 10 bases spanning the gap. The CDR3 spans 11 residues. CDR3 nucleotide sequence: TGTGCCAGCAGCCGCGAGGTCACGCAGTATTTT. It codes for CASSREVTQYF.

The J gene is TRBJ1-4, the V gene TRBV4-2; 7 nucleotides match TRBD1. This CDR3 spans 16 amino acids. With 2 bases clipped from V and 6 bases from J, the junction kept 9 bases outside the gene matches. Germline CDR1 reads LGHNA; CDR2 reads YNFKEQ. The CDR3 protein is CASSQPRQGRDEKLFF. DNA of the CDR3: TGTGCCAGCAGCCAACCGCGACAGGGTCGGGATGAAAAACTGTTTTTT.